The 19 T cell receptor beta chains reported below all come from one sample, sequenced in a study of blood T cell repertoires in COVID-19. TCRdb's copy holds only in-frame clones and misses some; the assay was immunoSEQ multiplex PCR. The table lists 200,000 to 250,000 clones, under 95% of them singletons. The sequenced sample was PBMCs or T cells enriched from blood (not recorded which). These receptors all stem from a young woman who had recovered from COVID-19.

This clone has a single count. The chain has TRBV18 and TRBJ1-1, with TRBD1 as a possible D gene (5 bases). The CDR3 length is 16 residues. Trimming pared 6 bases from V and 0 bases from J, leaving 17 bases between. Germline V gene lookup returns CDR1 KGHSH and CDR2 LQKENI. The DNA for the CDR3 is TGTGCCAGCTCGACAGATGGCGGCAGGATGAACACTGAAGCTTTCTTT. It encodes CASSTDGGRMNTEAFF.

The V and J genes are TRBV24-1 and TRBJ2-1, with TRBD1 matching over 10 bases. Germline assignment: CDR1 KGHDR and CDR2 SFDVKD. The CDR3 covers 16 residues. Germline trimming cut 4 bases from V and 8 bases from J; bases unmatched to any gene: 10. CDR3 protein: CATSEPLGQGIDEQFF. The CDR3 nucleotides read TGTGCCACCAGTGAACCTTTGGGACAGGGGATTGATGAGCAGTTCTTC.

The chain uses TRBV7-8 and TRBJ2-5, with 7 bases that match TRBD2. The CDR3 runs 13 residues. V shed 4 bases, J shed 5 bases, and the junction held 4 bases outside the gene matches. The germline gives CDR1 SGHVS, CDR2 FQNEAQ. CDR3 bases: TGTGCCAGCAGCTGGACTAGTGGCGAGACCCAGTACTTC. Protein product: CASSWTSGETQYF.

The chain uses TRBV10-3 and TRBJ2-1, with 11 bases matching TRBD2. The CDR3 extends over 18 amino acids. J gave up 0 bases and V 7 bases, and 11 bases lay outside the gene matches. Looked up from germline, CDR1 is ENHRY and CDR2 is SYGVKD. The CDR3 DNA reads TGTGCCATCAAAGGGATAGCGGGGGGGAGGAGCTCCTACAATGAGCAGTTCTTC. It translates to CAIKGIAGGRSSYNEQFF.

This clone was detected a few times. The J gene is TRBJ2-2, the V gene TRBV3-1 (or the pseudogene TRBV3-2), with D tentatively TRBD1 (7 bases). Germline V gives CDR1 LGHDT, CDR2 YNNKEL (reference sequence). This CDR3 comprises 14 residues. V lost 3 bases and J lost 5, with 10 bases in between. The CDR3 region has the DNA TGTGCCAGCAGCCACAGGGGGGAGACCGGGGAGCTGTTTTTT. The encoded protein is CASSHRGETGELFF.

V gene TRBV7-8 combines with J gene TRBJ1-6; 8 bases agree with TRBD1. This CDR3 is built from 15 residues. Germline values: CDR1 SGHVS, CDR2 FQNEAQ. V dropped 4 bases and J dropped 6; count of bases not matched to a gene: 5. The CDR3 loop is CASSSRDRSNSPLHF. In DNA form, the CDR3 reads TGTGCCAGCAGCTCCCGGGACAGGAGTAATTCACCCCTCCACTTT.

The rearrangement links TRBV13 to TRBJ1-5; maybe TRBD1 (5 bases). With 5 bases removed from V and 0 bases from J, the gap between germline ends came to 11 bases. The CDR3 has 15 amino acids. Per germline, CDR1 PRHDT and CDR2 FYEKMQ (reference sequence). The CDR3 protein is CASSRRGYSNQPQHF. Written as DNA, the CDR3 is TGTGCCAGCAGCCGTCGGGGGTATAGCAATCAGCCCCAGCATTTT. Complete variable domain (other parts from reference TRBV13 and TRBJ1-5): AAGVIQSPRHLIKEKRETATLKCYPIPRHDTVYWYQQGPGQDPQFLISFYEKMQSDKGSIPDRFSAQQFSDYHSELNMSSLELGDSALYFCASSRRGYSNQPQHFGDGTRLSIL.

The rearrangement joins TRBV19 to TRBJ2-6; possibly TRBD2 for D (5 bases). The germline V gene encodes CDR1 LNHDA and CDR2 SQIVND (reference sequence). The CDR3 sequence is 15 residues long. V was trimmed by 2 bases and J by 2 bases, leaving 7 bases between them. CDR3 loop: CASSIRRPGANVLTF. Written as DNA, the CDR3 is TGTGCCAGTAGTATAAGGAGGCCTGGGGCCAACGTCCTGACTTTC.

The chain links TRBV6-4 to TRBJ1-5; unclear D gene. Germline V gene sequence: CDR1 MRHNA, CDR2 SNTAGT. This CDR3 contains 13 residues. The V end was cut by 4 bases, the J end by 4 bases, with 8 bases between. CDR3 DNA: TGTGCCAGCAGTGCGCAGGTTAATCAGCCCCAGCATTTT. Amino acids: CASSAQVNQPQHF.

V is TRBV6-5 and J is TRBJ2-7; 8 bases line up with TRBD1. V lost 6 bases to trimming and J lost 6 bases; unmatched junction nucleotides: 4. CDR1 and CDR2 (germline): MNHEY, SVGAGI. CDR3 length equals 12 residues. CDR3 sequence: CASRAGGSEQYF. CDR3 in DNA: TGTGCCAGCAGGGCAGGGGGCTCCGAGCAGTACTTC.

V usage is TRBV11-2 and J usage is TRBJ2-7, with 10 bases matching TRBD1. This CDR3 comprises 14 residues. V trimming: 7 bases; J trimming: 6 bases; junction bases outside the gene matches: 9. Germline V lookup: CDR1 SGHAT, CDR2 FQNNGV. The CDR3 here is CASKWTGGSGEQYF. The CDR3 DNA reads TGTGCCAGCAAATGGACAGGGGGGAGTGGCGAGCAGTACTTC.

The V gene is TRBV27, the J gene TRBJ1-1; 8 bases map to TRBD1. The V and J ends lost 5 bases and 1 base, in that order; junction bases with no gene match: 6. This CDR3 is built from 15 residues. The germline V gene encodes CDR1 MNHEY and CDR2 SMNVEV (reference sequence). CDR3 protein: CASSLDRGSNTEAFF. CDR3 nucleotide sequence: TGTGCCAGCAGTCTAGACAGGGGCTCGAACACTGAAGCTTTCTTT.

The V gene is TRBV19, the J gene TRBJ1-1; 9 bases align to TRBD1. This CDR3 comprises 14 residues. Per germline, CDR1 LNHDA and CDR2 SQIVND (reference sequence). With 6 bases clipped from V and 5 bases from J, the junction kept 7 bases outside the gene matches. In DNA, the CDR3 is TGTGCCAGTAGGTCGGACAGGGGTGGGACTGAAGCTTTCTTT. Translated, it gives CASRSDRGGTEAFF.

The V and J genes are TRBV7-2 and TRBJ2-7, with TRBD2 identical over 11 bases. Per the germline V gene, CDR1 is SGHTA and CDR2 is FQGNSA. The V and J ends lost 1 base and 4 bases, in that order; junction bases with no gene match: 3. This CDR3 comprises 15 residues. CDR3 DNA: TGTGCCAGCAGCTTAGTGCTAGCGGGGGGATACGAGCAGTACTTC. Protein product: CASSLVLAGGYEQYF.

The chain recombines TRBV27 with TRBJ1-2, with 8 nucleotides matching TRBD1. The V and J ends lost 6 bases and 8 bases, in that order; junction bases with no gene match: 5. Germline V gene lookup returns CDR1 MNHEY and CDR2 SMNVEV (reference sequence). The CDR3 runs 12 residues. Here the CDR3 DNA reads TGTGCCAGCAGCCTCAGGGGGCGCGGCTACACCTTC. This sequence encodes CASSLRGRGYTF.

The V and J genes are TRBV5-1 and TRBJ1-4; 9 positions agree with TRBD1. CDR1 and CDR2 (germline): SGHRS, YFSETQ. V was pared by 0 bases and J by 0 bases, with 0 bases of the junction left unmatched. This CDR3 is 16 amino acids long. The chain's CDR3 is CASSLGQGATNEKLFF. The CDR3 DNA sequence: TGCGCCAGCAGCTTGGGACAGGGGGCAACTAATGAAAAACTGTTTTTT.

This chain connects TRBV28 to TRBJ1-2, with D maybe TRBD1 (5 bases). Germline CDR1 and CDR2: MDHEN and SYDVKM. V was shortened by 5 bases and J by 4 bases, with 5 bases between the two germline ends. The CDR3 loop spans 11 amino acids. The CDR3 DNA is TGTGCCAGCAGTCAGGGCTATGGCTACACCTTC. Its translation: CASSQGYGYTF.

The chain joins TRBV9 to TRBJ2-1; TRBD2 matches 8 bases. The ends lost 0 bases at V and 9 bases at J; junction bases unmatched: 5. This CDR3 region has 14 residues. Germline-derived CDR1 and CDR2 are SGDLS and YYNGEE. CDR3 loop: CASSVDGRVAEQFF. CDR3 sequence (DNA): TGTGCCAGCAGCGTAGACGGGAGGGTCGCTGAGCAGTTCTTC.

This chain connects TRBV15 to TRBJ1-5, with a weak D call TRBD1 (5 bases). This CDR3 region has 18 residues. CDR1 and CDR2 from the germline V gene are LNHNV and YYDKDF (reference sequence). V dropped 1 base and J dropped 8 bases, with 24 bases sitting between them. In nucleotides, the CDR3 is TGTGCCACCAGCAGAGGTCCTTCCGTGGGGACTGTAAGTGAGCCCCAGCATTTT. This sequence encodes CATSRGPSVGTVSEPQHF. Full variable domain (missing parts from reference TRBV15 and TRBJ1-5): DAMVIQNPRYQVTQFGKPVTLSCSQTLNHNVMYWYQQKSSQAPKLLFHYYDKDFNNEADTPDNFQSRRPNTSFCFLDIRSPGLGDTAMYLCATSRGPSVGTVSEPQHFGDGTRLSIL.